This passage covers 20 T cell receptor beta chains from one sample sequenced in a study of blood T cell repertoires in COVID-19. Clones were read by immunoSEQ multiplex PCR, and TCRdb kept only the in-frame ones, dropping some. The sample yields 95,000 to 150,000 clones, over 70% seen once. Input material: peripheral blood. Receptors were obtained from a man between 65 and 85 years old with acute or convalescent COVID-19.

This chain joins TRBV7-9 and TRBJ1-2, with TRBD1 matching 7 bases. With 7 bases clipped from V and 10 bases from J, the junction kept 12 bases outside the gene matches. The length of the CDR3 is 13 residues. Germline CDR1 reads SEHNR; CDR2 reads FQNEAQ (reference sequence). The CDR3 loop reads CASTVSGQVYYTF. The DNA of the CDR3 is TGTGCCAGCACTGTATCAGGACAGGTTTACTACACCTTC.

This clone was found a few times. The chain uses TRBV19 and TRBJ1-1, with D perhaps TRBD1 (5 bases). The germline V and J ends were trimmed by 4 bases and 2 bases, with 14 bases remaining between them. The CDR3 length is 15 residues. CDR1 and CDR2 from the germline V gene are LNHDA and SQIVND (reference sequence). The CDR3 here is CASSTLGTLNTEAFF. The CDR3, as DNA: TGTGCCAGTAGTACTCTCGGGACTCTTAACACTGAAGCTTTCTTT. Complete variable domain (other parts from reference TRBV19 and TRBJ1-1): DGGITQSPKYLFRKEGQNVTLSCEQNLNHDAMYWYRQDPGQGLRLIYYSQIVNDFQKGDIAEGYSVSREKKESFPLTVTSAQKNPTAFYLCASSTLGTLNTEAFFGQGTRLTVV.

This chain joins TRBV5-6 and TRBJ1-6, with 10 nucleotides matching TRBD1. Germline V gene sequence: CDR1 SGHDT, CDR2 YYEEEE. CDR3 length: 16 amino acids. V dropped 0 bases and J dropped 9; count of bases not matched to a gene: 6. This CDR3 reads CASSLAGTGVSSPLHF. Written as DNA, the CDR3 is TGTGCCAGCAGCTTGGCAGGGACAGGGGTTTCTTCACCCCTCCACTTT.

The rearrangement joins TRBV6-5 to TRBJ1-2; D perhaps matches TRBD1 (5 bases). Trimming cost V 0 bases and J 6 bases, with 11 bases left between them. The CDR3 runs to 14 residues. CDR1 and CDR2 from the germline V gene are MNHEY and SVGAGI. DNA for the CDR3: TGTGCCAGCAGTTACTCGACTCAGGGCCATGGCTACACCTTC. This gives the protein CASSYSTQGHGYTF.

This clone was recorded once. The chain links TRBV29-1 to TRBJ2-5; no reliable D call. V was shortened by 5 bases and J by 5 bases, with 9 bases between the two germline ends. The CDR3 sequence is 11 residues long. Germline lookup yields CDR1 SQVTM and CDR2 ANQGSEA. CDR3 bases: TGCAGCGTTTTACAACGCGAGACCCAGTACTTC. Its translation is CSVLQRETQYF.

This clone was counted a single time. The chain combines TRBV2 with TRBJ1-1; unclear D gene. Trimming shortened V by 6 bases and J by 2 bases, and 13 bases separated the two germline ends. The CDR3 sequence is 14 residues long. Germline V gene lookup returns CDR1 SNHLY and CDR2 FYNNEI. The CDR3 DNA sequence: TGTGCCAGCAGGGAGGGTCAGCTCAACACTGAAGCTTTCTTT. This translates into CASREGQLNTEAFF.

The J gene is TRBJ2-7, the V gene TRBV3-1 (or the pseudogene TRBV3-2); possible D gene TRBD1, 6 bases. From germline, CDR1 is LGHDT and CDR2 YNNKEL (reference sequence). CDR3 length equals 16 residues. Trimming pared 3 bases from V and 2 bases from J, leaving 17 bases between. The CDR3 loop is CASSHPQGLLTYEQYF. CDR3 bases: TGTGCCAGCAGCCATCCCCAGGGGCTACTCACCTACGAGCAGTACTTC.

This clone was observed a few times. This rearrangement joins TRBV6-5 to TRBJ2-5, with D perhaps matching TRBD1 (6 bases). CDR1 is MNHEY, CDR2 SVGAGI, per germline. The length of the CDR3 is 14 residues. With 6 bases removed from V and 0 bases from J, the gap between germline ends came to 11 bases. Here the CDR3 reads CASSPRGYQETQYF. CDR3 nucleotides: TGTGCCAGCAGCCCGAGGGGGTACCAAGAGACCCAGTACTTC.

The chain has TRBV2 and TRBJ2-2; TRBD1 matches 8 bases. The V and J ends lost 7 bases and 8 bases, in that order; junction bases with no gene match: 15. CDR1 is SNHLY, CDR2 FYNNEI, per germline. The CDR3 has 16 amino acids. The CDR3 loop reads CASTPRDRQGSGELFF. CDR3 sequence (DNA): TGTGCCAGCACTCCCCGGGACAGGCAAGGGTCGGGGGAGCTGTTTTTT. Supplemented by reference TRBV2 and TRBJ2-2, the full variable domain reads EPEVTQTPSHQVTQMGQEVILRCVPISNHLYFYWYRQILGQKVEFLVSFYNNEISEKSEIFDDQFSVERPDGSNFTLKIRSTKLEDSAMYFCASTPRDRQGSGELFFGEGSRLTVL.

The CDR3 nucleotides are TGTGCCAGCAGCCTGAGCGGGGACCAAGAGACCCAGTACTTC. Translating gives CASSLSGDQETQYF. The chain joins TRBV3-1 (or the pseudogene TRBV3-2) to TRBJ2-5; 7 positions agree with TRBD2. CDR3 length: 14 residues. The V and J ends lost 4 bases and 0 bases, in that order; junction bases with no gene match: 2. CDR1 is LGHDT, CDR2 YNNKEL, per germline (reference sequence).

The chain combines TRBV6-2 or TRBV6-3 with TRBJ2-5; 9 nucleotides align to TRBD1. Germline V gene lookup returns CDR1 MNHEY and CDR2 SVGEGT. CDR3 length: 13 residues. V dropped 5 bases and J dropped 4; count of bases not matched to a gene: 2. This chain's CDR3 is CASSDRGRETQYF. The CDR3 DNA is TGTGCCAGCAGTGACAGGGGGAGAGAGACCCAGTACTTC.

V is TRBV3-1 (or the pseudogene TRBV3-2) and J is TRBJ1-1; TRBD1 is a possible D gene (6 bases). V shed 0 bases and J shed 7 bases, with 15 bases lying between them. CDR3 size: 15 residues. CDR1 and CDR2 from the germline V gene are LGHDT and YNNKEL (reference sequence). CDR3 DNA sequence: TGTGCCAGCAGCCAAGATAGGGGGGCGGGGGATGAAGCTTTCTTT. Its translation: CASSQDRGAGDEAFF.

The chain employs TRBV4-2 and TRBJ2-1; TRBD2 matches 8 bases. The length of the CDR3 is 14 residues. CDR1 is LGHNA and CDR2 is YNFKEQ in the germline V gene. After removal of 0 bases from V and 10 bases from J, the junction contained 5 bases not matched to a gene. Here the CDR3 DNA reads TGTGCCAGCAGCCAAGATGGAAGCGGGAGAGAGCAGTTCTTC. Translation gives CASSQDGSGREQFF.

The CDR3 protein is CASSLTGGLTYGYTF. The DNA of the CDR3 is TGCGCCAGCAGTTTAACAGGGGGCCTCACCTATGGCTACACCTTC. This sequence joins TRBV5-1 and TRBJ1-2, with TRBD1 matching over 9 bases. This CDR3 is built from 15 residues. CDR1 SGHRS and CDR2 YFSETQ come from the germline V gene. V shed 5 bases, J shed 4 bases, and the junction held 9 bases outside the gene matches.

A single count supports this clone. The chain recombines TRBV9 with TRBJ2-7, with 13 bases identical to TRBD2. The CDR3 spans 15 residues. The germline CDR1 and CDR2 sequences are SGDLS and YYNGEE. The ends lost 0 bases at V and 5 bases at J; junction bases unmatched: 2. The CDR3 region has the DNA TGTGCCAGCAGCGTAGAACTAGCGGGGGGGGACGAGCAGTACTTC. This translates into CASSVELAGGDEQYF.

The chain carries TRBV25-1 and TRBJ2-3; 11 bases map to TRBD2. The CDR3 runs to 17 residues. V was clipped by 3 bases and J by 5 bases; unmatched bases: 10. The V gene's germline CDR1 is MGHDK and CDR2 SYGVNS. The CDR3 nucleotides are TGTGCCAGCAGTGAGCCTACCGCCGGGACTAGCGGAGATACGCAGTATTTT. Its protein product is CASSEPTAGTSGDTQYF.

The chain employs TRBV6-2 or TRBV6-3 and TRBJ2-1, with D possibly TRBD2 on 7 matching bases. The CDR3 extends over 19 amino acids. From germline, CDR1 is MNHEY and CDR2 SVGEGT. V was cut by 0 bases and J by 4 bases, with 22 bases left in between. The CDR3 nucleotides read TGTGCCAGCAGTTACTCCGTTTCGGGGGGCCTCTCTCTGTACAATGAGCAGTTCTTC. It encodes CASSYSVSGGLSLYNEQFF.

The rearrangement links TRBV5-8 to TRBJ1-2; D possibly corresponds to TRBD1 (6 bases). Germline lookup yields CDR1 SGHTS and CDR2 YDEGEE. The V end was cut by 2 bases, the J end by 8 bases, with 19 bases between. This CDR3 contains 15 residues. The CDR3 DNA reads TGTGCCAGCAGCTTCCAGGGACATCCCCGTTTCGGCTACACCTTC. It is translated as CASSFQGHPRFGYTF.

This chain joins TRBV7-2 and TRBJ1-2; the D gene is possibly TRBD1 (6 bases). The CDR3 extends over 14 amino acids. The germline V and J ends were trimmed by 2 bases and 6 bases, with 13 bases remaining between them. Germline CDR1 is SGHTA and CDR2 is FQGNSA. The CDR3 nucleotides are TGTGCCAGCAGCTTAAGGCGGGGGGGCGATGGCTACACCTTC. Protein sequence: CASSLRRGGDGYTF.

This clone has only a few counts. The gene calls are TRBV9 and TRBJ1-2, with D unresolved. V shed 4 bases and J shed 3 bases, with 19 bases lying between them. CDR1 is SGDLS, CDR2 YYNGEE, per germline. There are 16 residues in the CDR3. The CDR3 loop is CASSRDAGRPYYGYTF. In DNA form, the CDR3 reads TGTGCCAGCAGCCGAGACGCGGGCCGGCCTTACTATGGCTACACCTTC. The variable domain in full, completed from reference TRBV9 and TRBJ1-2, reads DSGVTQTPKHLITATGQRVTLRCSPRSGDLSVYWYQQSLDQGLQFLIQYYNGEERAKGNILERFSAQQFPDLHSELNLSSLELGDSALYFCASSRDAGRPYYGYTFGSGTRLTVV.